Listed below are T cell receptor beta chains from one sample, sequenced in a study of circulating and synovial CD4+ cells in juvenile arthritis. Clones were read by immunoSEQ multiplex PCR, and TCRdb kept only the in-frame ones, dropping some. The sample includes about 30,000 clones, 90% to 95% of them seen just once. Sequencing was performed on CD4+ T cells from blood. The source of these receptors is a human donor with juvenile idiopathic arthritis. Each CDR3 is given with its conserved first and last residue. The order of the fields is V gene, clone size, D gene, J gene, CDR3 protein, CDR3 DNA. The D gene is left open where the match is weak. Clone size is shown for a subset of rows, as once, few, many or a class of expanded clone.

>TRBV10-3|once|NA|TRBJ2-1
CAITDSYNEQFF
TGTGCCATCACTGACTCGTACAATGAGCAGTTCTTC
>TRBV7-2|NA|TRBD1|TRBJ2-3
CASSARRAGGADTQYF
TGTGCCAGCAGCGCCCGCCGGGCAGGGGGCGCAGATACGCAGTATTTT
>TRBV19|NA|TRBD1|TRBJ2-7
CASTPRGQGGDEQYF
TGTGCCAGTACCCCTCGGGGACAGGGAGGGGACGAGCAGTACTTC
>TRBV28|NA|TRBD2|TRBJ2-2
CASSLLAGNTGELFF
TGTGCCAGCAGTTTATTAGCGGGGAACACCGGGGAGCTGTTTTTT
>TRBV9|NA|TRBD2|TRBJ2-7
CASSVGPRQREAYEQYF
TGTGCCAGCAGCGTAGGTCCAAGACAGCGGGAGGCCTACGAGCAGTACTTC
>TRBV6-5|NA|NA|TRBJ1-1
CASTGRNTEAFF
TGTGCTAGCACGGGGAGGAACACTGAAGCTTTCTTT
>TRBV25-1|NA|TRBD1|TRBJ2-1
CASSGGTGGYNEQFF
TGTGCCAGCAGTGGCGGGACAGGGGGGTACAATGAGCAGTTCTTC
>TRBV18|NA|TRBD1|TRBJ1-3
CASSSQGAGGNTIYF
TGTGCCAGCTCATCACAGGGGGCAGGTGGAAACACCATATATTTT
>TRBV30|NA|TRBD1|TRBJ1-6
CAGRGLNSPLHF
TGTGCTGGCAGGGGGCTAAATTCACCCCTCCACTTT
>TRBV9|NA|TRBD2|TRBJ2-1
CASSAGLAGHEQFF
TGTGCCAGCAGCGCGGGACTAGCGGGACATGAGCAGTTCTTC
>TRBV5-5|NA|TRBD1|TRBJ1-5
CASSPSTGRQPQHF
TGTGCCAGCAGCCCATCGACAGGGAGGCAGCCCCAGCATTTT
>TRBV19|NA|NA|TRBJ2-7
CASSMRAGAHEQYF
TGTGCCAGTAGTATGAGGGCAGGGGCCCACGAGCAGTACTTC
>TRBV7-3|NA|NA|TRBJ2-4
CASSLYSGDIQYF
TGTGCCAGCAGCTTATATTCAGGGGACATTCAGTACTTC
>TRBV27|NA|NA|TRBJ2-7
CASSLGGAVQYEQYF
TGTGCCAGCAGTTTAGGGGGGGCAGTACAGTACGAGCAGTACTTC
>TRBV5-4|few|NA|TRBJ1-1
CASSLGQGPQNTEAFF
TGTGCCAGCAGCTTGGGGCAGGGGCCGCAGAACACTGAAGCTTTCTTT
>TRBV19|NA|NA|TRBJ1-1
CASSIQGRGTEAFF
TGTGCCAGTAGTATTCAGGGGCGAGGCACTGAAGCTTTCTTT
>TRBV5-4|once|NA|TRBJ2-7
CASSLGGLSTSSYEQYF
TGTGCCAGCAGCTTAGGCGGGCTCTCCACTAGCTCCTACGAGCAGTACTTC
>TRBV29-1|few|NA|TRBJ1-1
CSVLQGNTEAFF
TGCAGCGTTTTACAGGGGAACACTGAAGCTTTCTTT
>TRBV7-6|NA|NA|TRBJ2-5
CASSLQDSQETQYF
TGTGCCAGCAGCTTACAGGACAGCCAAGAGACCCAGTACTTC
>TRBV28|NA|NA|TRBJ2-2
CASRRADGGRNGELFF
TGTGCCAGCAGGAGGGCGGACGGGGGGCGTAACGGGGAGCTGTTTTTT
>TRBV27|NA|TRBD2|TRBJ2-3
CASSSPGTSGRAATQYF
TGTGCCAGCAGTTCTCCCGGGACTAGCGGGAGGGCAGCTACGCAGTATTTT
>TRBV28|NA|NA|TRBJ2-7
CASRIGGTVYEQYF
TGTGCCAGCAGGATAGGGGGGACAGTTTACGAGCAGTACTTC
>TRBV9|NA|TRBD1|TRBJ2-5
CASSPRQGLGETQYF
TGTGCCAGCAGCCCACGACAGGGGTTGGGGGAGACCCAGTACTTC
>TRBV28|NA|TRBD1|TRBJ1-4
CASSYRGPGATNEKLFF
TGTGCCAGCAGTTACAGGGGGCCTGGGGCAACTAATGAAAAACTGTTTTTT
>TRBV7-9|once|NA|TRBJ1-1
CASSHRVAEAFF
TGTGCCAGCAGCCACAGGGTCGCTGAAGCTTTCTTT
>TRBV2|NA|NA|TRBJ1-5
CASGRAHRGNQPQHF
TGTGCCAGCGGACGGGCACACAGGGGCAATCAGCCCCAGCATTTT
>TRBV6-5|NA|NA|TRBJ1-1
CASSNSNSGNTEAFF
TGTGCCAGCTCAAACTCCAACAGTGGGAACACTGAAGCTTTCTTT
>TRBV20-1|NA|NA|TRBJ2-5
CSAGGETQYF
TGCAGTGCCGGCGGAGAGACCCAGTACTTC
>TRBV6-5|NA|NA|TRBJ2-7
CASSYLQDTYEQYF
TGTGCCAGCAGTTACTTACAGGACACCTACGAGCAGTACTTC
>TRBV5-4|NA|NA|TRBJ2-1
CASSLVGASGPNEQFF
TGTGCCAGCAGCTTGGTGGGGGCTAGTGGACCCAATGAGCAGTTCTTC
>TRBV2|NA|TRBD2|TRBJ2-1
CASSSTSGRLRDEQFF
TGTGCCAGCAGTTCGACTAGCGGGCGCCTAAGAGATGAGCAGTTCTTC
>TRBV6-1|NA|TRBD1|TRBJ1-1
CASSGGAHTEAFF
TGTGCCAGCTCAGGGGGCGCGCACACTGAAGCTTTCTTT